This passage covers 27 T cell receptor beta chains from one sample sequenced in a study of blood T cell repertoires in COVID-19. Assay: immunoSEQ multiplex PCR; the TCRdb copy retains only in-frame clones and omits some. The sample yields a few hundred thousand clones, approximately 88% seen once. The sequenced material came from PBMCs or T cells enriched from blood (not recorded which). Every receptor here comes from a woman aged 40 to 50 with acute COVID-19.

The chain is built from TRBV5-5 and TRBJ1-5; 7 bases map to TRBD1. Germline V gives CDR1 SGHKS, CDR2 YYEKEE (reference sequence). CDR3 length: 15 amino acids. V lost 1 base and J lost 1; bases outside the gene matches: 2. The CDR3, as DNA: TGTGCCAGCAGCTTGTCAGGGGGAAGCAATCAGCCCCAGCATTTT. Encoded protein: CASSLSGGSNQPQHF.

This clone was counted a few times. This chain uses TRBV2 with TRBJ1-5, with D possibly TRBD1 on 6 matching bases. This CDR3 has 17 amino acids. Looked up from germline, CDR1 is SNHLY and CDR2 is FYNNEI. The V end was cut by 5 bases, the J end by 3 bases, with 20 bases between. As DNA, the CDR3 is TGTGCCAGCAGTACCCCTCCGGACAGACCCCTCAATCAGCCCCAGCATTTT. Protein product: CASSTPPDRPLNQPQHF. Supplemented by reference TRBV2 and TRBJ1-5, the full variable domain reads EPEVTQTPSHQVTQMGQEVILRCVPISNHLYFYWYRQILGQKVEFLVSFYNNEISEKSEIFDDQFSVERPDGSNFTLKIRSTKLEDSAMYFCASSTPPDRPLNQPQHFGDGTRLSIL.

This chain links TRBV7-2 with TRBJ2-7; 8 bases fit TRBD1. Trimming cost V 2 bases and J 2 bases; bases outside gene matches: 11. Germline CDR1 reads SGHTA; CDR2 reads FQGNSA. The CDR3 has 17 residues. Written as DNA, the CDR3 is TGTGCCAGCAGCTTAAAGGGATCGGACAGGGATCCCTACGAGCAGTACGTC. Translation: CASSLKGSDRDPYEQYV.

This chain links TRBV11-3 with TRBJ2-6; tentatively, D is TRBD2 (6 bases). Germline V lookup: CDR1 SGHNT, CDR2 YENEEA. There are 15 residues in the CDR3. V lost 4 bases and J lost 2, with 9 bases in between. The CDR3: CASSSGLAGANVLTF. CDR3 DNA: TGTGCCAGCAGCTCGGGACTCGCTGGGGCCAACGTCCTGACTTTC. Complete variable domain (other parts from reference TRBV11-3 and TRBJ2-6): EAGVVQSPRYKIIEKKQPVAFWCNPISGHNTLYWYLQNLGQGPELLIRYENEEAVDDSQLPKDRFSAERLKGVDSTLKIQPAELGDSAVYLCASSSGLAGANVLTFGAGSRLTVL.

The chain has TRBV7-9 and TRBJ2-1; 9 positions match TRBD2. Trimming at V came to 2 bases and at J to 9 bases, leaving 14 bases not matched to a gene. CDR3 size: 17 residues. Germline lookup yields CDR1 SEHNR and CDR2 FQNEAQ (reference sequence). The CDR3 loop is CASSLLAGGPFVGEQFF. The CDR3 DNA reads as TGTGCCAGCAGCTTACTCGCGGGAGGGCCTTTCGTAGGTGAGCAGTTCTTC.

The V and J genes are TRBV23-1 and TRBJ2-7; TRBD2 aligns across 9 bases. TRBV23-1 is annotated as an ORF whose role is uncertain. V was pared by 6 bases and J by 12 bases, with 12 bases of the junction left unmatched. This CDR3 has 13 amino acids. This CDR3 is CASRTSGFLWRYF. In DNA, the CDR3 is TGCGCCAGCAGGACTAGCGGTTTCCTTTGGCGGTACTTC.

The chain carries TRBV20-1 and TRBJ2-1; 7 bases fit TRBD2. The germline gives CDR1 DFQATT, CDR2 SNEGSKA (reference sequence). Germline trimming cut 3 bases from V and 8 bases from J; bases unmatched to any gene: 1. The CDR3 length is 11 residues. The chain's CDR3 is CSARREYEQFF. The CDR3 nucleotides read TGCAGTGCTAGGCGGGAGTATGAGCAGTTCTTC.

V and J are TRBV12-3 or TRBV12-4 and TRBJ1-2; D ambiguous. The CDR3 runs to 13 residues. The V and J ends lost 5 bases and 2 bases respectively, with 9 bases between them. Written as DNA, the CDR3 is TGTGCCAGCAGTCAACTATTAAACTATGGCTACACCTTC. It translates to CASSQLLNYGYTF.

The rearrangement joins TRBV6-5 to TRBJ2-5; D is possibly TRBD1 (6 bases). Per germline, CDR1 MNHEY and CDR2 SVGAGI. The V end was cut by 2 bases, the J end by 4 bases, with 11 bases between. The CDR3 sequence is 14 residues long. CDR3 sequence (DNA): TGTGCCAGCAGTTACCTCGACAGGTTAGAGACCCAGTACTTC. Its protein product is CASSYLDRLETQYF.

J is TRBJ1-5 and V is TRBV7-8; D might be TRBD1 (6 bases). The CDR3 contains 16 residues. The germline gives CDR1 SGHVS, CDR2 FQNEAQ. V lost 1 base and J lost 7, with 17 bases in between. CDR3 amino acids: CASSLGHPGEGQPQHF. The CDR3 nucleotides are TGTGCCAGCAGCTTAGGACATCCAGGGGAGGGACAGCCCCAGCATTTT.

The chain links TRBV11-2 to TRBJ2-2; 9 bases agree with TRBD2. The germline gives CDR1 SGHAT, CDR2 FQNNGV. V shed 3 bases and J 3 bases; nucleotides not matched to a gene: 2. The CDR3 length is 15 residues. CDR3 bases: TGTGCCAGCAGCTTCCTAGCGGGATACACCGGGGAGCTGTTTTTT. Translated, it gives CASSFLAGYTGELFF.

The chain is built from TRBV18 and TRBJ1-6, with unresolved D. V gave up 5 bases and J gave up 10 bases, with 15 bases separating them. Germline V CDR1 and CDR2: KGHSH, LQKENI. The CDR3 runs to 14 residues. CDR3 sequence (DNA): TGTGCCAGCTCAGCCTGGGAGTGGGGATCACCCCTCCACTTT. Its translation: CASSAWEWGSPLHF.

The J gene is TRBJ2-3, the V gene TRBV3-1 (or the pseudogene TRBV3-2); 11 bases are a match to TRBD2. The CDR3 length is 17 residues. V gave up 4 bases and J gave up 2 bases; unmatched junction bases: 8. Per germline, CDR1 LGHDT and CDR2 YNNKEL (reference sequence). The DNA for the CDR3 is TGTGCCAGCAGCCGGCGCACTAGCGGGAGAAACACAGATACGCAGTATTTT. This gives the protein CASSRRTSGRNTDTQYF.

The chain recombines TRBV19 with TRBJ1-5; 12 bases align to TRBD1. Per the germline V gene, CDR1 is LNHDA and CDR2 is SQIVND (reference sequence). The CDR3 extends over 18 amino acids. V was clipped by 0 bases and J by 5 bases; unmatched bases: 8. In DNA form, the CDR3 reads TGTGCCAGTAGTATAGATCAAGGGGACAGGGGGCTGTATCAGCCCCAGCATTTT. This encodes CASSIDQGDRGLYQPQHF.

V and J are TRBV7-2 and TRBJ2-1, with 9 bases aligning to TRBD2. Germline V gene lookup returns CDR1 SGHTA and CDR2 FQGNSA. This CDR3 has 15 amino acids. V gave up 2 bases and J gave up 2 bases; unmatched junction bases: 1. The CDR3 coding sequence is TGTGCCAGCAGCTTACTAGCGGGAACCTACAATGAGCAGTTCTTC. It is translated as CASSLLAGTYNEQFF.

CDR3 nucleotides: TGTGCCAGCATCACCACCCGGGACTCCTCCACAGATACGCAGTATTTT. It encodes CASITTRDSSTDTQYF. The gene calls are TRBV28 and TRBJ2-3; a weak D match, TRBD2 (6 bases). Germline CDR1 MDHEN, CDR2 SYDVKM. V lost 7 bases, J lost 2 bases, and 19 bases lay in between. The CDR3 contains 16 residues.

This chain connects TRBV28 to TRBJ2-7; maybe TRBD1 (5 bases). V lost 5 bases and J 2 bases, leaving 13 bases between the germline ends. This CDR3 spans 14 amino acids. Per the germline V gene, CDR1 is MDHEN and CDR2 is SYDVKM. As DNA, the CDR3 is TGTGCCAGCAGTACAGGACATTACCCCTACGAGCAGTACTTC. It encodes CASSTGHYPYEQYF.

The V and J genes are TRBV19 and TRBJ2-1; D is perhaps TRBD1 (6 bases). CDR1 and CDR2 from the germline V gene are LNHDA and SQIVND (reference sequence). Trimming left V 3 bases short and J 5 bases short, with 11 bases between. This CDR3 has 14 amino acids. CDR3 DNA: TGTGCCAGTAGTATTGGACAGTATAACAATGAGCAGTTCTTC. Its translation: CASSIGQYNNEQFF. Full variable domain (rest looked up from reference TRBV19 and TRBJ2-1): DGGITQSPKYLFRKEGQNVTLSCEQNLNHDAMYWYRQDPGQGLRLIYYSQIVNDFQKGDIAEGYSVSREKKESFPLTVTSAQKNPTAFYLCASSIGQYNNEQFFGPGTRLTVL.

This sequence joins TRBV19 and TRBJ2-1; 8 bases agree with TRBD2. Looked up from germline, CDR1 is LNHDA and CDR2 is SQIVND (reference sequence). The CDR3 is 16 residues long. Trimming removed 3 bases from V and 3 bases from J; junction bases left unmatched: 7. The CDR3 DNA sequence: TGTGCCAGTAGTATCCAAGCGGGAGACCTCTACAATGAGCAGTTCTTC. Residues: CASSIQAGDLYNEQFF.

The rearrangement links TRBV27 to TRBJ2-2; a possible D gene is TRBD2 (5 bases). Deletions cut 10 bases from V and 0 bases from J, with 12 bases between. From germline, CDR1 is MNHEY and CDR2 SMNVEV (reference sequence). The CDR3 is made up of 14 amino acids. The CDR3: CAIGGGANTGELFF. CDR3 DNA sequence: TGTGCCATAGGAGGAGGCGCGAACACCGGGGAGCTGTTTTTT.

In DNA form, the CDR3 reads TGCGCCAGCAACCCCGGGACTAGCATCTACGAGCAGTACTTC. It yields the protein CASNPGTSIYEQYF. The rearrangement links TRBV5-1 to TRBJ2-7; 9 bases agree with TRBD2. Germline V lookup: CDR1 SGHRS, CDR2 YFSETQ. The junction had 7 bases not matched to a gene; V was cut back by 6 bases and J by 3 bases. This CDR3 has 14 amino acids.

This sequence joins TRBV2 and TRBJ2-1; D is unclear. Trimming stripped 4 bases from V and 2 bases from J, with 9 bases between. CDR1 is SNHLY, CDR2 FYNNEI, per germline. This CDR3 contains 14 residues. CDR3 in amino acids: CASSVQQAYNEQFF. CDR3 nucleotide sequence: TGTGCCAGCAGTGTTCAGCAGGCCTACAATGAGCAGTTCTTC. The whole variable domain, filled in from reference TRBV2 and TRBJ2-1, reads EPEVTQTPSHQVTQMGQEVILRCVPISNHLYFYWYRQILGQKVEFLVSFYNNEISEKSEIFDDQFSVERPDGSNFTLKIRSTKLEDSAMYFCASSVQQAYNEQFFGPGTRLTVL.

This sequence joins TRBV28 and TRBJ2-3; the D gene is possibly TRBD2 (6 bases). V was trimmed by 5 bases and J by 2 bases, leaving 17 bases between them. CDR1 and CDR2 (germline): MDHEN, SYDVKM. CDR3 length equals 16 residues. The CDR3 spells CASSPGTLSTTDTQYF. For the CDR3, the DNA is TGTGCCAGCAGTCCCGGGACTCTAAGCACCACAGATACGCAGTATTTT.

The rearrangement links TRBV14 to TRBJ2-2, with TRBD1 matching over 8 bases. In germline, CDR1 is SGHDN, CDR2 FVKESK. Trimming at V came to 4 bases and at J to 6 bases, leaving 10 bases not matched to a gene. The CDR3 extends over 16 amino acids. The CDR3 DNA sequence: TGTGCCAGCAGCCGTCCCGGGACAGGAATCTCCGGGGAGCTGTTTTTT. It specifies CASSRPGTGISGELFF.

The V gene is TRBV5-1, the J gene TRBJ1-1; the D is unclear. The CDR3 spans 15 residues. Trimming left V 1 base short and J 0 bases short, with 10 bases between. Germline CDR1 and CDR2: SGHRS and YFSETQ. The CDR3 sequence: CASSLYGVLNTEAFF. The CDR3 DNA reads TGCGCCAGCAGCTTGTACGGGGTGTTGAACACTGAAGCTTTCTTT.

This clone was recorded once. This sequence joins TRBV5-6 and TRBJ1-1; 8 bases match TRBD1. Losses at the gene ends were 1 base for V and 4 bases for J; bases not matched to a gene: 6. CDR1 is SGHDT, CDR2 YYEEEE, per germline. The CDR3 is made up of 15 amino acids. The CDR3 nucleotides are TGTGCCAGCAGCTTGTGGACAGGGTCGGGCACTGAAGCTTTCTTT. Its protein product is CASSLWTGSGTEAFF.

The V call is TRBV27, the J call TRBJ1-5, with D maybe TRBD1 (6 bases). Germline values: CDR1 MNHEY, CDR2 SMNVEV (reference sequence). V lost 7 bases and J 4 bases, leaving 8 bases between the germline ends. The CDR3 extends over 12 amino acids. CDR3 sequence: CASTTGNQPQHF. CDR3 bases: TGTGCCAGCACTACAGGGAATCAGCCCCAGCATTTT.